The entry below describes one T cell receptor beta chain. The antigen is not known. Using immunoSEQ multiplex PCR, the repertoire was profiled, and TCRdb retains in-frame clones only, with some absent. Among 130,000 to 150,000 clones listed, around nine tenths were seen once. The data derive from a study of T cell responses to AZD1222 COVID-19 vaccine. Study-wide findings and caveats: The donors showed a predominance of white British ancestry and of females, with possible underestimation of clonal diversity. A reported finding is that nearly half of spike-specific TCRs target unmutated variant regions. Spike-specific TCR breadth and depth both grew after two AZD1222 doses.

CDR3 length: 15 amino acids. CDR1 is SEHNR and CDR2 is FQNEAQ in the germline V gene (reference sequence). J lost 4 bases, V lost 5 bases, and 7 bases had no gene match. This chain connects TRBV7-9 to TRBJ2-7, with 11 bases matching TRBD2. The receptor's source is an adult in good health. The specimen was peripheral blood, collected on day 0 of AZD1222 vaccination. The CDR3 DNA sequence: TGTGCCAGCAGCGAAACTAGCGGGAGAATTTACGAGCAGTACTTC. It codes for CASSETSGRIYEQYF.